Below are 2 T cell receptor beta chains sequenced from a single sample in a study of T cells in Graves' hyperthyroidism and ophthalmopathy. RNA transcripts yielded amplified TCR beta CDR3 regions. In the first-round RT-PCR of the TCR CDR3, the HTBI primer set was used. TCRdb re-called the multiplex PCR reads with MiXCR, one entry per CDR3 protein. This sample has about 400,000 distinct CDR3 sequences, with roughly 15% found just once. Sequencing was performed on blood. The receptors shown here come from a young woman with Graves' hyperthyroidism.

CDR3 in amino acids: CASSLAATYEQYF. DNA of the CDR3: TGTGCCAGCAGCTTGGCCGCCACCTACGAGCAGTACTTC. The V and J genes are TRBV7-8 and TRBJ2-7, with D unclear. From germline, CDR1 is SGHVS and CDR2 FQNEAQ. V was trimmed by 3 bases and J by 2 bases, leaving 8 bases between them. The CDR3 consists of 13 residues.

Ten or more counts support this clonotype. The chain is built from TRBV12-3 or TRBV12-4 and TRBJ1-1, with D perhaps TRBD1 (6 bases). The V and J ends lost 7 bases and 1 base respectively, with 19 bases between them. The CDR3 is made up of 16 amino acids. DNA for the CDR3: TGTGCCAGCAATCCCGGAGTGGGCAGGGGGAACACTGAAGCTTTCTTT. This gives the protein CASNPGVGRGNTEAFF.